The clone carrying this T cell receptor (beta chain) was observed a handful of times. This CDR3 has 15 amino acids. The ends lost 7 bases at V and 2 bases at J; junction bases unmatched: 5. Per the germline V gene, CDR1 is SGHRS and CDR2 is YFSETQ. Amplification targeted TCR beta CDR3 regions from RNA transcripts. TCR CDR3 underwent first-round RT-PCR with the HTBI primer set. TCRdb re-called the multiplex PCR reads with MiXCR, one entry per CDR3 protein. Of 210,000 or so distinct CDR3 sequences listed, 15% to 20% were seen once; the top ten hold under 65%. The data stem from a study of T cells in Graves' hyperthyroidism and ophthalmopathy. Background on the study: The blood sample was taken at first diagnosis, before treatment began.

The rearrangement joins TRBV5-1 to TRBJ2-7, with 14 bases that match TRBD2. This receptor was identified in a man in his forties or fifties with Graves' hyperthyroidism. Sequenced material: blood. The CDR3 spells CASRLAGGIAYEQYF. In DNA, the CDR3 is TGCGCCAGCCGACTAGCGGGAGGGATAGCCTACGAGCAGTACTTC.